A single TCR beta chain is shown here with its context. Its target antigen remains unknown. The input lacks base qualities; no much larger clone sits a single base away. The data belong to a study of shared clonotypes between healthy human individuals (dated by TCRdb to the early 2020s). Concerning the study at large: The cohort comprised a couple of women and a few men aged 18 to 49 years. For each donor, CD4 naive and CD4 memory were each given three plates, CD8 naive was given two plates, and CD8 memory was given one plate. To estimate repertoire size and how much clonotypes are shared between individuals, the study performed deep sequencing of blood TCR repertoires from a few healthy adults. Libraries were prepared and TCR repertoires were sequenced by different laboratories using diverse techniques, in order to increase sequencing depth and limit assay-specific biases. Leukapheresis yielded between about 0.85 and 9 billion PBMCs per donor.

Healthy HIV-negative adults with no recently reported acute infections or vaccinations were included as donors. All donors were Caucasian adults living in Nashville, Tennessee, USA. CD4+ T cells were enriched by magnetic negative selection; naive cells were then positively selected on CD45RA, and the negative fraction formed the memory subset. Blood was collected by leukapheresis, and PBMCs were isolated by Ficoll-Histopaque density gradient centrifugation and then cryopreserved in liquid nitrogen vapor phase. Purity and quantity of every magnetically sorted T cell population were checked by analytical flow cytometry. Genomic DNA was isolated from each sorted fraction and quantified by UV absorbance on a Nanodrop 2000c. Results the study describes overall, beyond this receptor: Across four donors, around 5% of naive CD4, roughly 3.5% of naive CD8, 2% to 2.5% of memory CD4, and approximately 0.4% of memory CD8 clonotypes were shared. Even with the large sequencing depth, rarefaction of the sorted-subset datasets indicated that sequencing was incomplete. Compared with non-shared clonotypes, clonotypes shared by all four sorted-subset donors had higher generation probabilities. Pairwise subsampling led to the expectation that sequencing depth would affect the degree of clonotype sharing among donors. Estimated clonotype richness was generally larger for naive than for memory subsets. Sampling was limited to blood, and TCR repertoires in tissue likely differ from TCR repertoires in blood. Because the study included a small number of donors, the genetic and exposure-history diversity represented was limited.

Using the deep immunoSEQ assay, multiplex PCR amplified TCR CDR3 regions from genomic DNA. Extracted genomic DNA from each cell subset was distributed evenly across all wells of several immunoSEQ 96-well plates, and each plate was treated as a replicate. Each replicate PCR for sorted subsets received around 200 ng genomic DNA, equal to about 30,000 T cell genomes. Purified libraries were measured with a Qubit 3.0 fluorometer, size-checked on a Bioanalyzer 2100, and measured again with the KAPA Library Quantification kit. Every immunoSEQ 96-well plate was sequenced on a separate single-read 150-cycle Illumina NextSeq 550 flow cell. Concerning the study's data processing: Because the immunoSEQ output held only junctional sequences and lacked quality scores, the filtering could not match the filtering applied to full-length reads. Sequences were annotated with PyIR, a Python wrapper for IgBLAST v1.9, using IMGT germline references to assign V/J genes and CDR3. Any read was removed if the V/J assignment was weak (E-value above 1e-6), the CDR3 was missing, or the read contained stop codons, out-of-frame junctions, or ambiguous translated residues. A V3J clonotype was defined by an identical inferred V gene, J gene, and CDR3 amino acid sequence. Percentage overlap between repertoires was calculated by dividing the number of shared unique clonotypes by the size of the smaller repertoire. Three approaches were used to assess repertoire richness: RTK rarefaction, the Chao1 estimator, and Recon v2.1 estimates of unobserved clonotypes. Generation probabilities were computed with OLGA for all TCRbeta clonotypes obtained by the gDNA method from a handful of donors. This is the immuneACCESS table as TCRdb keeps it, with only in-frame sequences that have V and J called. A part of the clones is gone; compared with another copy, unresolved V genes explain less than half, and the rest is unexplained. V and J calls and clone size are as listed in that table; D and trimming were resolved from the DNA. In all, the sample holds more than 1.2 million clones, and 97% to 99% of those were seen once. Approximately 0.4% of the sample comes from the top ten.

This clonotype originated in a man aged 25-40 years in good health. The source material was naive CD4+ T cells sorted from blood. The cell subset or site label, read with the paper, signifies: CD45RA+ positively selected.

In nucleotides, the sequence is TGTGCCAGCAGTTCCACTAGCGGGAGCAATGAGCAGTTCTTC. The resulting protein is CASSSTSGSNEQFF. The sequence links TRBV28 to TRBJ2-1; 11 junctional bases match TRBD2. The germline V gene gives CDR1 as MDHEN and CDR2 as SYDVKM. The CDR3 runs 14 residues from the cysteine to the phenylalanine. The only DNA kept is the CDR3, 42 bases in frame from the first base. V ends up 4 bases short and J 6 bases short, with an unmatched junction base count of 2.